This T cell receptor beta chain was obtained from a study of cytomegalovirus exposure and HLA in healthy donors. Study-level findings and limits: HLA alleles were associated with roughly 15,000 TCR beta sequences in a later analysis at 0.05 false discovery rate.

This clone was recorded once. Antigen specificity is unknown. Donors in the study were healthy people who gave bone marrow. The study ran its PCR with 60 Vbeta and 13 Jbeta primers. Profiled with immunoSEQ multiplex PCR; TCRdb holds only in-frame clones, not every one. The table shows 75,000 to 90,000 clones, with about four fifths occurring only once. The sequence derives from a middle-aged woman in good health and CMV-seropositive. The sequencing sample was made of PBMCs.

CDR3 DNA sequence: TGTGCCAGCAGCGTAGGTGGATTGGAGTACGAGCAGTACTTC. It codes for CASSVGGLEYEQYF. The J gene is TRBJ2-7, the V gene TRBV9; D unclear. V lost 0 bases and J lost 4, with 11 bases in between. This CDR3 comprises 14 residues. CDR1 SGDLS and CDR2 YYNGEE come from the germline V gene.